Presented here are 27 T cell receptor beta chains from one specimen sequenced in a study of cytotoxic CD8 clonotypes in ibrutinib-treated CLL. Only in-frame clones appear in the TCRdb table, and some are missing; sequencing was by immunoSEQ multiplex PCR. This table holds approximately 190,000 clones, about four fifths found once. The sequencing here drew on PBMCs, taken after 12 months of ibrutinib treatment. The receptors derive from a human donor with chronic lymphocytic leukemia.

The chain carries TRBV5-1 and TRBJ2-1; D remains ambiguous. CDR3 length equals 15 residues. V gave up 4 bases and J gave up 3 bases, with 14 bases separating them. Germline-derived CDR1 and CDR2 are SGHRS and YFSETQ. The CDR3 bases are TGCGCCAGCAGCGAGTTTTCGGGTGACTACAATGAGCAGTTCTTC. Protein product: CASSEFSGDYNEQFF.

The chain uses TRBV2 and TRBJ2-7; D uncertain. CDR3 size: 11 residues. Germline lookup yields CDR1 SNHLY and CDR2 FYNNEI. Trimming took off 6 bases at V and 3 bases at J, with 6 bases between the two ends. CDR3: CASRRIYEQYF. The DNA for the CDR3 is TGTGCCAGCAGGAGGATCTACGAGCAGTACTTC.

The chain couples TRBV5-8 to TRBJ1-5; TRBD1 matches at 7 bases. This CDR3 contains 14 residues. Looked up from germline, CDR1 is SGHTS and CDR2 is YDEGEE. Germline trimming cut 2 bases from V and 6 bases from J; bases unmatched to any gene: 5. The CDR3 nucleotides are TGTGCCAGCAGCTTTGGACAGGTGGGTCAGCCCCAGCATTTT. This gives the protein CASSFGQVGQPQHF.

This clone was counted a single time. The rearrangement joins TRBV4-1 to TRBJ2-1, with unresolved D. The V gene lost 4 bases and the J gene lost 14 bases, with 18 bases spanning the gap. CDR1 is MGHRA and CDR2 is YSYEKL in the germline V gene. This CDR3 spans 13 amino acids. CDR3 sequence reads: CASSLLPLRPKFF. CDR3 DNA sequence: TGCGCCAGCAGCCTATTACCACTACGTCCGAAGTTCTTC.

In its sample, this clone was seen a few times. The CDR3 sequence: CASSPAGQGKDTQYF. DNA of the CDR3: TGTGCCAGCAGCCCAGCGGGACAGGGCAAAGATACGCAGTATTTT. The rearrangement joins TRBV7-3 to TRBJ2-3; 9 bases align to TRBD1. Germline lookup yields CDR1 SGHTA and CDR2 FQGTGA. This CDR3 has 15 residues. The junction had 8 bases not matched to a gene; V was cut back by 5 bases and J by 5 bases.

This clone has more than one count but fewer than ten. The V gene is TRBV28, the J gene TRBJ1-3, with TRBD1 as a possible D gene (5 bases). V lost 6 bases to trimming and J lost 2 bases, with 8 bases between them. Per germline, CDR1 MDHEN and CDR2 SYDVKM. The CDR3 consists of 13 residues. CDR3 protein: CASRTATGNTIYF. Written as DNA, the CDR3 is TGTGCCAGCAGGACAGCCACTGGAAACACCATATATTTT.

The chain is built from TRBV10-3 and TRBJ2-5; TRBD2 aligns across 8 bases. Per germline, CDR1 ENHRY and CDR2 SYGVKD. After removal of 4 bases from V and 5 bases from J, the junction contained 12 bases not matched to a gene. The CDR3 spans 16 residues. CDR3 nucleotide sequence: TGTGCCATCAGTGGCGATTCAGCGGGAGTTGGCGAGACCCAGTACTTC. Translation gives CAISGDSAGVGETQYF.

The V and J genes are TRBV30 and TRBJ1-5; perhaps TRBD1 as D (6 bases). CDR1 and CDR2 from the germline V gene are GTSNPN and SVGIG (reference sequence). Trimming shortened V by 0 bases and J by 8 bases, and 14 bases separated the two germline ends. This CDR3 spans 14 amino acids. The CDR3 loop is CAWSVVGGAEPQHF. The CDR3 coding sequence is TGTGCCTGGAGTGTAGTTGGGGGGGCGGAGCCCCAGCATTTT. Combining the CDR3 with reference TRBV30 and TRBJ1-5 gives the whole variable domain SQTIHQWPATLVQPVGSPLSLECTVEGTSNPNLYWYRQAAGRGLQLLFYSVGIGQISSEVPQNLSASRPQDRQFILSSKKLLLSDSGFYLCAWSVVGGAEPQHFGDGTRLSIL.

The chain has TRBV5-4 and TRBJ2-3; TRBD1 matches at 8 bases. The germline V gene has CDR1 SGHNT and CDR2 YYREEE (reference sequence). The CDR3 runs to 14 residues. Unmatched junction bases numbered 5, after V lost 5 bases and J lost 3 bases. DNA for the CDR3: TGTGCCAGCAGTCACGACAGGGGTACAGATACGCAGTATTTT. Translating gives CASSHDRGTDTQYF.

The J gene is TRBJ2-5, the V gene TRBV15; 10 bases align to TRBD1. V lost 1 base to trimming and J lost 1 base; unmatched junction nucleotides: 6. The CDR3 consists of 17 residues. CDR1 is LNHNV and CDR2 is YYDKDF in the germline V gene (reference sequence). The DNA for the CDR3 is TGTGCCACCAGCAGAGGTGGACAGGGGGGACTCCAAGAGACCCAGTACTTC. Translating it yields CATSRGGQGGLQETQYF.

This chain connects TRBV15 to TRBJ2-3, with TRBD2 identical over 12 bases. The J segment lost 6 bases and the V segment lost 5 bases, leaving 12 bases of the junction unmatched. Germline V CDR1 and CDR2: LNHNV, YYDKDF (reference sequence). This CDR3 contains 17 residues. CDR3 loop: CATSSQPTSGSWDTQYF. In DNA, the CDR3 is TGTGCCACCAGCTCTCAACCGACTAGCGGGAGTTGGGATACGCAGTATTTT.

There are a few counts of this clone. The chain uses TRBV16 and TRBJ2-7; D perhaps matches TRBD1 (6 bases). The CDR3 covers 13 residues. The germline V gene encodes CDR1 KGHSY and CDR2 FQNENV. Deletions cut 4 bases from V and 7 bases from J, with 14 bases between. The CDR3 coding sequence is TGTGCCAGCAGCCCCGACCGGACAGCTGAGCAGTACTTC. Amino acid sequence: CASSPDRTAEQYF.

CDR3 coding DNA: TGTGCCAGCAGCCTGGTGGGTGGCAATCAGCCCCAGCATTTT. Translating it yields CASSLVGGNQPQHF. The genes are TRBV11-2 and TRBJ1-5, with D unresolved. V lost 5 bases and J 2 bases, leaving 10 bases between the germline ends. The length of the CDR3 is 14 residues. Germline loops: CDR1 SGHAT, CDR2 FQNNGV.

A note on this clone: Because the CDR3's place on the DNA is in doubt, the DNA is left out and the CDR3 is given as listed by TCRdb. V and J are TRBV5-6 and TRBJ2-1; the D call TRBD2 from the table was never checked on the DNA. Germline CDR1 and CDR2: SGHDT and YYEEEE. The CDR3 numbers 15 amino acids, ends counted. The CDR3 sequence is CASSLVASGILRKFF.

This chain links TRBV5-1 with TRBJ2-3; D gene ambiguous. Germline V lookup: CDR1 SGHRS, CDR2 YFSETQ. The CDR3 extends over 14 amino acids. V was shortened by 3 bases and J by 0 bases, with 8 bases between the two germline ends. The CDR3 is CASSSADSTDTQYF. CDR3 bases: TGCGCCAGCAGCTCGGCAGACAGCACAGATACGCAGTATTTT.

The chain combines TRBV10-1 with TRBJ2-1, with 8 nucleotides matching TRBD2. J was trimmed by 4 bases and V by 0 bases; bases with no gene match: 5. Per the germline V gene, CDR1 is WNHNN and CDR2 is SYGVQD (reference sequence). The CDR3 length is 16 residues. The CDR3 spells CASSESGLAGYNEQFF. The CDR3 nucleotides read TGCGCCAGCAGTGAGTCGGGTCTAGCGGGTTACAATGAGCAGTTCTTC.

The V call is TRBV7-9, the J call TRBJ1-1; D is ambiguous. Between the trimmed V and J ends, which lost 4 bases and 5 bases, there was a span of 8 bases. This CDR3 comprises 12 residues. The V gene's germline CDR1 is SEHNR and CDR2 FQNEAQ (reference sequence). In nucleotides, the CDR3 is TGTGCCAGCAGCTCAGGATTGACTGAAGCTTTCTTT. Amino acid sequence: CASSSGLTEAFF.

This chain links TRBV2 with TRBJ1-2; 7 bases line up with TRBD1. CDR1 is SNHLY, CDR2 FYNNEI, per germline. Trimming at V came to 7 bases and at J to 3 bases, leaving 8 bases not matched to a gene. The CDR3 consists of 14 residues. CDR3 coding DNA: TGTGCCAGCAAGGGGGCCCCGGCGGACTATGGCTACACCTTC. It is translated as CASKGAPADYGYTF.

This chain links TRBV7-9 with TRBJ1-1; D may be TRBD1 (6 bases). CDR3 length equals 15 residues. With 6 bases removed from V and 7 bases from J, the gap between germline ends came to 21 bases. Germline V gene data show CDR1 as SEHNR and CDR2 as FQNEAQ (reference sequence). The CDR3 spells CASRWAPQGSDEAFF. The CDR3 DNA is TGTGCCAGCAGATGGGCCCCACAGGGCTCAGATGAAGCTTTCTTT.

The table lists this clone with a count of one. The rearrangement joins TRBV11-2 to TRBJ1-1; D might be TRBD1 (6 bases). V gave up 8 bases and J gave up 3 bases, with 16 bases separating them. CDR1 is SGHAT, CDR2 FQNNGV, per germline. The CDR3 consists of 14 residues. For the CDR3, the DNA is TGTGCCAGCCGCTCCGGGACATTCTACACTGAAGCTTTCTTT. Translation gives CASRSGTFYTEAFF.

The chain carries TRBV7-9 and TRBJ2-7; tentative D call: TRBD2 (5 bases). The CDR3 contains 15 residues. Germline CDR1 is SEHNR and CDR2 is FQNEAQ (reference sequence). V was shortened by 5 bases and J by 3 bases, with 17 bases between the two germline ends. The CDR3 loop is CASSPPLSGIYEQYF. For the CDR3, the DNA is TGTGCCAGCAGCCCCCCTTTAAGCGGCATCTACGAGCAGTACTTC.

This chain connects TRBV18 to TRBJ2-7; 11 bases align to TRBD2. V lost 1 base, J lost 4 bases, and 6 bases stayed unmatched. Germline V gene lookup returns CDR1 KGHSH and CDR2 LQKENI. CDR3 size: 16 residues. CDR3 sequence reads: CASSPQTSGALYEQYF. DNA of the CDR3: TGTGCCAGCTCACCACAGACTAGCGGGGCGCTTTACGAGCAGTACTTC.

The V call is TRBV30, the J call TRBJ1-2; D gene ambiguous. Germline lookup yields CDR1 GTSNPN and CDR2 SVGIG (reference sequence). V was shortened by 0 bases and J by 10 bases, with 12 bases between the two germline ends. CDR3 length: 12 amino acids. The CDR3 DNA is TGTGCCTGGAGTGTAGCCCGGTTGTACTACACCTTC. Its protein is CAWSVARLYYTF. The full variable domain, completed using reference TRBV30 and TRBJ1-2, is SQTIHQWPATLVQPVGSPLSLECTVEGTSNPNLYWYRQAAGRGLQLLFYSVGIGQISSEVPQNLSASRPQDRQFILSSKKLLLSDSGFYLCAWSVARLYYTFGSGTRLTVV.

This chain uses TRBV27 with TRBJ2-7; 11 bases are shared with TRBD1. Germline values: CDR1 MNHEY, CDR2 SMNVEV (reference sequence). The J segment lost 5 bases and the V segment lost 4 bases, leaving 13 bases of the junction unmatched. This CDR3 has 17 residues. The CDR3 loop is CASSSTIRDRGIHEQYF. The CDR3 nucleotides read TGTGCCAGCAGTTCGACAATCCGGGACAGGGGGATCCACGAGCAGTACTTC.

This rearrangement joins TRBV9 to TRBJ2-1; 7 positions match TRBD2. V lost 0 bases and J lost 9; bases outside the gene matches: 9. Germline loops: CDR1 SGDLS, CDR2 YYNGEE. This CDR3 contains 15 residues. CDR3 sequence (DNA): TGTGCCAGCAGCGTAGACCCTAGCGGACGCGGTGAGCAGTTCTTC. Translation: CASSVDPSGRGEQFF. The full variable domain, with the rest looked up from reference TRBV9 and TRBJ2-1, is DSGVTQTPKHLITATGQRVTLRCSPRSGDLSVYWYQQSLDQGLQFLIQYYNGEERAKGNILERFSAQQFPDLHSELNLSSLELGDSALYFCASSVDPSGRGEQFFGPGTRLTVL.

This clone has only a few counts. The CDR3 DNA is TGTGCCAGCAGTTACCTCGCCGGGACAGGGACGGAGACCCAGTACTTC. Protein sequence: CASSYLAGTGTETQYF. This rearrangement joins TRBV6-6 to TRBJ2-5; 9 nucleotides align to TRBD1. CDR1 and CDR2 (germline): MNHNY, SVGAGI (reference sequence). V was clipped by 2 bases and J by 5 bases; unmatched bases: 9. The CDR3 runs to 16 residues.

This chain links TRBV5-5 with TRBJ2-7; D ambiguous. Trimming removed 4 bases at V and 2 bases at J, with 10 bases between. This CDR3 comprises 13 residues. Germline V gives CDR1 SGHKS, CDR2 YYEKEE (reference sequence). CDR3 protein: CASSLTETYEQYF. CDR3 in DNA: TGTGCCAGCAGCCTGACGGAAACCTACGAGCAGTACTTC.